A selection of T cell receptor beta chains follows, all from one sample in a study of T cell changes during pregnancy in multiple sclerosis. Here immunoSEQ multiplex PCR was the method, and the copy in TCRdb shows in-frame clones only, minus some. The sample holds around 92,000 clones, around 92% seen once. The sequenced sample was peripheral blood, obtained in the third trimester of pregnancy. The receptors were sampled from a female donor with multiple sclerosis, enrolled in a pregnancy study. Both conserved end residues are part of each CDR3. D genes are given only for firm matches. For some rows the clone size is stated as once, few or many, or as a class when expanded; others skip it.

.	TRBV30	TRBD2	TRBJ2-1	TGTGCCTGGAGTGTACTGGGGGGACTAGCGATCCACAATGAGCAGTTCTTC	CAWSVLGGLAIHNEQFF
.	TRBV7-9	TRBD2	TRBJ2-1	TGTGCCAGCAGCTTAGCGAGGCTAGCGGGAGGGGAGGCCAATGAGCAGTTCTTC	CASSLARLAGGEANEQFF
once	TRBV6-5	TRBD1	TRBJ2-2	TGTGCCAGCAGTTGGGCAGGGGGCACCGGGGAGCTGTTTTTT	CASSWAGGTGELFF
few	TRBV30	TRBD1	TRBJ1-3	TGTGCCTGGAGTCGGGACAGCGGCTCTGGAAACACCATATATTTT	CAWSRDSGSGNTIYF
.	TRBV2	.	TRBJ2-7	TGTGCCAGCAGTGAAGAACAGGTTAGCTCCTACGAGCAGTACTTC	CASSEEQVSSYEQYF
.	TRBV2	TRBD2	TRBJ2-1	TGTGCCAGCAGTGTTGGTGGGCTAGCGGGGGACTACAATGAGCAGTTCTTC	CASSVGGLAGDYNEQFF
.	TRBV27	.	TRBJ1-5	TGTGCCAGCAGTTTAGGGGGGACGGGTCAGCCCCAGCATTTT	CASSLGGTGQPQHF
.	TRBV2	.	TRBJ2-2	TGTGCCAGCAGCGTCCTCACTAGCACCGGGGAGCTGTTTTTT	CASSVLTSTGELFF
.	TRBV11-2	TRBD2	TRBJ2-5	TGTGCCAGCAGCTCCGGGGGACGAGCTAGCGGCCAAGAGACCCAGTACTTC	CASSSGGRASGQETQYF
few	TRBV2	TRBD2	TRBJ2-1	TGTGCCAGCTCTATCGGGACTAACCACAATGAGCAGTTCTTC	CASSIGTNHNEQFF
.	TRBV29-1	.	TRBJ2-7	TGCAGCGTTCGGGGTTCCTACGAGCAGTACTTC	CSVRGSYEQYF
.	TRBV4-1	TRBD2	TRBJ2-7	TGCGCCAGCAGCCAAGGGGTACTAGCGGCCTTCTCCTACGAGCAGTACTTC	CASSQGVLAAFSYEQYF
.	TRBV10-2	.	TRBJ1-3	TGCGCCAGCAGTGAGCGGGCGGACTCGGTTGGAAACACCATATATTTT	CASSERADSVGNTIYF
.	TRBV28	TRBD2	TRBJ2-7	TGTGCCAGCAGTTTAAAATTAGGAGTTAGCGGGACCTCCTACGAGCAGTACTTC	CASSLKLGVSGTSYEQYF
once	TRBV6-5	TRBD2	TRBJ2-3	TGTGCCAGCAGTTGGACTAGCGGGAGAGGTACGCAGTATTTT	CASSWTSGRGTQYF
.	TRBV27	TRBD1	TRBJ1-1	TGTGCCAGCCGGATAACAGGGGGGACTGAAGCTTTCTTT	CASRITGGTEAFF
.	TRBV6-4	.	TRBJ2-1	TGTGCCAGCAGTGACAGCGACGGCCCCTCCTTCAATGAGCAGTTCTTC	CASSDSDGPSFNEQFF
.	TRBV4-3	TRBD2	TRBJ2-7	TGCGCCAGCAGCCAAGGACTAGCGGGACCCGAGCAGTACTTC	CASSQGLAGPEQYF
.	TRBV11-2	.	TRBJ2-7	TGTGCCAGCAGGCGATCCGGGTCCTACTCCTACGAGCAGTACTTC	CASRRSGSYSYEQYF
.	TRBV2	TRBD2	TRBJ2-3	TGTGCCAGCAGGGAAACTAGCGGGTTTAGCACAGATACGCAGTATTTT	CASRETSGFSTDTQYF
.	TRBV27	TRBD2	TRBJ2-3	TGTGCCAGCAGTTTCCTCACGACTAGCGGGAGGTCGGATACGCAGTATTTT	CASSFLTTSGRSDTQYF
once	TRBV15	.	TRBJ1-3	TGTGCCACCAGCAGAGATCTTAGCGTATCTGGAAACACCATATATTTT	CATSRDLSVSGNTIYF
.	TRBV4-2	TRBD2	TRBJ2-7	TGTGCCAGCAGCCAAGGGCCTGGCACTAGCGGATCCTACGAGCAGTACTTC	CASSQGPGTSGSYEQYF
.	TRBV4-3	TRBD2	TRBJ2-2	TGCGCCAGCAGCCAAGATCTTCGTGCGGGAGCACCGAACACCGGGGAGCTGTTTTTT	CASSQDLRAGAPNTGELFF
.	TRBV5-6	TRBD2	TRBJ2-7	TGTGCCAGCAGCTTGATACCCGGGAGGGCCGAGTACGAGCAGTACTTC	CASSLIPGRAEYEQYF
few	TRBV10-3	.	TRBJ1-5	TGTGCCATCAGTGACTCCAATCAGCCCCAGCATTTT	CAISDSNQPQHF
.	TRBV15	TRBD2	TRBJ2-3	TGTGCCACCAATAGCGGGAGGAGGGGCACAGATACGCAGTATTTT	CATNSGRRGTDTQYF
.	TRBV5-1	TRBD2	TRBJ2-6	TGCGCCAGCAGCTTGAGACCGGGACTAGCGGGACCTGGGGCCAACGTCCTGACTTTC	CASSLRPGLAGPGANVLTF
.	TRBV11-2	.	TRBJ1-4	TGTGCCAGCAGCTTAGATCCGGCAGGCCCTAATGAAAAACTGTTTTTT	CASSLDPAGPNEKLFF
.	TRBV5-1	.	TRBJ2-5	TGCGCCAGCAGCTGGTCCGGGACTCAAGAGACCCAGTACTTC	CASSWSGTQETQYF
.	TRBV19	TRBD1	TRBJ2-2	TGTGCCAGTAGTTCGAATACAGGGGGATGGACCGGGGAGCTGTTTTTT	CASSSNTGGWTGELFF
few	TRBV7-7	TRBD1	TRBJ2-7	TGTGCTAGCAGCTTGGGACAGGGGGCGTACGAGCAGTACTTC	CASSLGQGAYEQYF
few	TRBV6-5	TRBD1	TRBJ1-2	TGTGCCAGCAGTTCGCGACAGGGCGACTATGGCTACACCTTC	CASSSRQGDYGYTF
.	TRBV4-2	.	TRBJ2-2	TGTGCCAGCAGCCAAGTGGGGGCGGGCTCGAACACCGGGGAGCTGTTTTTT	CASSQVGAGSNTGELFF
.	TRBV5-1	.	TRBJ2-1	TGCGCCAGCAGCTTTGGCCGCGGGATGAATGAGCAGTTCTTC	CASSFGRGMNEQFF
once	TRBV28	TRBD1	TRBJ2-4	TGTGCCAGCAGCCCGGGGGACAGGGCCTTACTAGAAGCCAAAAACATTCAGTACTTC	CASSPGDRALLEAKNIQYF
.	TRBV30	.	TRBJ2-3	TGTGCCTGGAGGGGCGGGTACTCGTATACGCAGTATTTT	CAWRGGYSYTQYF
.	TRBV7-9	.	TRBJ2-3	TGTGCCAGCAGCCTATTAAGCACAGATACGCAGTATTTT	CASSLLSTDTQYF
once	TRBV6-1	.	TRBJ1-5	TGTGCCAGCAGTGGCCCCAGACAGGCGAATAGCAATCAGCCCCAGCATTTT	CASSGPRQANSNQPQHF
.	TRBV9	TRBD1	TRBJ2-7	TGTGCCAGCAGCTTAGCAGGGGGCGGCTACGAGCAGTACTTC	CASSLAGGGYEQYF
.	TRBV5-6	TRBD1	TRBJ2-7	TGTGCCAGCAGCTTGATCATCAACCCGACAGGGTCAATCTACGGGCAGTACTTC	CASSLIINPTGSIYGQYF
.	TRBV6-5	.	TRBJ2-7	TGTGCCAGCAGTTACTTCCAGGGCTACGAGCAGTACTTC	CASSYFQGYEQYF
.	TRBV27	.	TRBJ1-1	TGTGCCAGCATTAGGAACACTGAAGCTTTCTTT	CASIRNTEAFF
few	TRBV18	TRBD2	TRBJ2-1	TGTGCCAGCTCACCAGGGCTAGCGGGAGGGAATGAGCAGTTCTTC	CASSPGLAGGNEQFF
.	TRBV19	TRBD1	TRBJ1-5	TGTGCCAGTAGTATGGCGCCCGGGACAGGGGTGGTGGGGAGCAATCAGCCCCAGCATTTT	CASSMAPGTGVVGSNQPQHF
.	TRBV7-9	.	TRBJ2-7	TGTGCCAGCAGCCCCTTCCTATCCTACGAGCAGTACTTC	CASSPFLSYEQYF
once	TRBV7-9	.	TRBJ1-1	TGTGCCAGCAGCTTAGGGGGGCAGGAGAGTGAAGCTTTCTTT	CASSLGGQESEAFF
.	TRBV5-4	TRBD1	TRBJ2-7	TGTGCCAGCAGCGGAGACAGGGGCGAGCAGTACTTC	CASSGDRGEQYF
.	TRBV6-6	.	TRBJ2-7	TGTGCCAGCAGTTACGCAGGGAACGAGCAGTACTTC	CASSYAGNEQYF
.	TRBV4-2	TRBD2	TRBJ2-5	TGTGCCAGCAGCCAAGAGACGGGAGGGCCTGAAGAGACCCAGTACTTC	CASSQETGGPEETQYF
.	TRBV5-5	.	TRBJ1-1	TGTGCCAGCAGCTTGGCCCGCGGTGCATTAACTGAAGCTTTCTTT	CASSLARGALTEAFF
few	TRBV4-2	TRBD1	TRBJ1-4	TGTGCCAGCAGCCAAGCCGGAGGGGGCGATGAAAAACTGTTTTTT	CASSQAGGGDEKLFF
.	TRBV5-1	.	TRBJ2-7	TGCGCCAGCAGCCCGGATAAGACGGGGAGCTCCTACGAGCAGTACTTC	CASSPDKTGSSYEQYF